Listed here are 11 T cell receptor beta chains from one sample, sequenced in a study of blood T cell repertoires in COVID-19. Profiling relied on immunoSEQ multiplex PCR, and the TCRdb table lists in-frame clones only, not all of them. The sample yields approximately 330,000 clones, more than 75% seen once. Material: peripheral blood. The receptors were gathered from a woman in her forties or fifties with active or convalescent COVID-19.

The chain combines TRBV4-3 with TRBJ1-2, with 11 nucleotides matching TRBD1. V gave up 1 base and J gave up 4 bases; unmatched junction bases: 5. CDR1 is LGHNA, CDR2 YSLEER, per germline. The CDR3 loop spans 16 amino acids. The CDR3 DNA is TGCGCCAGCAGCCAAGGGACAGGGGGCCCTCCCTATGGCTACACCTTC. Encoded protein: CASSQGTGGPPYGYTF.

This chain uses TRBV6-2 or TRBV6-3 with TRBJ1-5; TRBD1 agrees at 7 bases. The CDR3 runs to 15 residues. J lost 1 base, V lost 6 bases, and 6 bases had no gene match. CDR1 MNHEY and CDR2 SVGEGT come from the germline V gene. CDR3 amino acids: CASSRDSSSNQPQHF. The CDR3 region has the DNA TGTGCCAGCAGCCGGGACAGCTCGAGCAATCAGCCCCAGCATTTT.

The chain has TRBV27 and TRBJ2-1; TRBD2 agrees at 7 bases. Germline V gene lookup returns CDR1 MNHEY and CDR2 SMNVEV (reference sequence). This CDR3 comprises 15 residues. The V segment lost 2 bases and the J segment 5 bases; nucleotides outside the gene matches: 6. As DNA, the CDR3 is TGTGCCAGCAGTTTAATTGGCGGGAGCAACAATGAGCAGTTCTTC. It yields the protein CASSLIGGSNNEQFF.

J is TRBJ2-2 and V is TRBV19; 9 nucleotides line up with TRBD1. With 5 bases clipped from V and 5 bases from J, the junction kept 15 bases outside the gene matches. The CDR3 is 18 amino acids. The V gene's germline CDR1 is LNHDA and CDR2 SQIVND (reference sequence). In nucleotides, the CDR3 is TGTGCCAGTAGTGGACACCTTCGGACAGGGGAGTGGACCGGGGAGCTGTTTTTT. Protein: CASSGHLRTGEWTGELFF.

This rearrangement joins TRBV3-1 (or the pseudogene TRBV3-2) to TRBJ1-1; no clear D gene. Germline CDR1 is LGHDT and CDR2 is YNNKEL (reference sequence). Between the trimmed V and J ends, which lost 3 bases and 7 bases, there was a span of 6 bases. The CDR3 has 11 residues. CDR3 nucleotides: TGTGCCAGCAGCCAGTCCAGTGAAGCTTTCTTT. This translates into CASSQSSEAFF.

The chain links TRBV11-3 to TRBJ1-3; the match to TRBD1 covers 7 bases. The CDR3 length is 15 residues. With 1 base clipped from V and 2 bases from J, the junction kept 2 bases outside the gene matches. The germline gives CDR1 SGHNT, CDR2 YENEEA. The CDR3 is CASSLGTGAGNTIYF. CDR3 nucleotides: TGTGCCAGCAGCTTAGGGACAGGCGCTGGAAACACCATATATTTT.

The chain uses TRBV9 and TRBJ2-7; D may be TRBD2 (6 bases). CDR3 length equals 15 residues. Trimming took off 2 bases at V and 2 bases at J, with 14 bases between the two ends. CDR1 and CDR2 from the germline V gene are SGDLS and YYNGEE. As DNA, the CDR3 is TGTGCCAGCAGCGTCGGGTCGGGGGTCCCCTACGAGCAGTACTTC. It translates to CASSVGSGVPYEQYF.

V usage is TRBV7-6 and J usage is TRBJ2-2; no reliable D call. CDR1 and CDR2 from the germline V gene are SGHVS and FNYEAQ. The CDR3 is 15 amino acids. V lost 6 bases to trimming and J lost 3 bases, with 14 bases between them. CDR3 loop: CASRTHPHDTGELFF. The DNA of the CDR3 is TGTGCCAGCAGAACACATCCCCATGACACCGGGGAGCTGTTTTTT.

The chain uses TRBV7-9 and TRBJ2-5; 11 positions match TRBD2. The germline CDR1 and CDR2 sequences are SEHNR and FQNEAQ (reference sequence). J gave up 5 bases and V 8 bases, and 10 bases lay outside the gene matches. The CDR3 runs to 15 residues. The CDR3 DNA reads TGTGCCAGCGGCCCGATAGCGGGAGGGGGGGAGACCCAGTACTTC. It codes for CASGPIAGGGETQYF.

This rearrangement joins TRBV25-1 to TRBJ1-1; 7 bases match TRBD1. The CDR3 totals 14 residues. From germline, CDR1 is MGHDK and CDR2 SYGVNS. V was clipped by 10 bases and J by 3 bases; unmatched bases: 11. CDR3 protein: CATGRQGVDTEAFF. CDR3 DNA: TGTGCCACCGGACGGCAGGGGGTCGACACTGAAGCTTTCTTT.

The V gene is TRBV30, the J gene TRBJ1-3, with D hard to call. Germline V CDR1 and CDR2: GTSNPN, SVGIG (reference sequence). This CDR3 contains 12 residues. V gave up 8 bases and J gave up 0 bases, with 8 bases separating them. This chain's CDR3 is CAGRYSGNTIYF. The DNA for the CDR3 is TGTGCCGGTAGATACTCTGGAAACACCATATATTTT.